A selection of T cell receptor beta chains follows, all from one sample in a study of cytomegalovirus exposure and HLA in healthy donors. Clones were read by immunoSEQ multiplex PCR, and TCRdb kept only the in-frame ones, dropping some. The sample has approximately 120,000 clones, about 80% seen once. Sample: PBMCs. The source is a man aged 25-45 years in good health and CMV-seropositive. The CDR3 runs from the conserved cysteine through the conserved F or W. D genes are given only for firm matches. Part of the rows lack a size; the others show once, few, many or a class for expanded clones.

V gene	J gene	D gene	clone size	CDR3 DNA	CDR3 protein
TRBV9	TRBJ1-2	TRBD1	NA	TGTGCCAGCAGCGAGGGACAGGGAGGTGGCTACACCTTC	CASSEGQGGGYTF
TRBV6-1	TRBJ2-7	TRBD1	NA	TGTGCCAGCAGCGGGATGGGACAGGCGCCCGACGAGCAGTACTTC	CASSGMGQAPDEQYF
TRBV10-3	TRBJ1-1	NA	NA	TGTGCCATCGGGGGCCGGAGTACTGAAGCTTTCTTT	CAIGGRSTEAFF
TRBV19	TRBJ1-5	TRBD1	NA	TGTGCCAGTAGTCGGGACAGGGCCCAAAATCAGCCCCAGCATTTT	CASSRDRAQNQPQHF
TRBV11-3	TRBJ2-7	NA	NA	TGTGCCAGCAGCTTCAGGGCTTCGAGTGAGCAGTACTTC	CASSFRASSEQYF
TRBV28	TRBJ1-2	TRBD1	once	TGTGCCAGCAGCTCAGTCCCGGACAGGGGGATTGGCTATGGCTACACCTTC	CASSSVPDRGIGYGYTF
TRBV18	TRBJ2-1	NA	NA	TGTGCCAGCTCACCACTAAACGGCAATGAGCAGTTCTTC	CASSPLNGNEQFF
TRBV13	TRBJ2-2	NA	NA	TGTGCCAGCAGTCCCGTCGACACCGGGGAGCTGTTTTTT	CASSPVDTGELFF
TRBV11-2	TRBJ2-1	TRBD1	NA	TGTGCCAGCAGCCCGTGGACAGGGTACAATGAGCAGTTCTTC	CASSPWTGYNEQFF
TRBV5-6	TRBJ2-5	TRBD2	NA	TGTGCCAGCAGCGCGCTCGCTAGCGGGGGAAAGGAGACCCAGTACTTC	CASSALASGGKETQYF
TRBV7-6	TRBJ2-2	TRBD2	NA	TGTGCCAGCAGCTTAGCACTAGCGGGTTCCGCCGGGGAGCTGTTTTTT	CASSLALAGSAGELFF
TRBV7-6	TRBJ2-2	TRBD2	NA	TGTGCCAGCAGCCCGGGGGGGCCGGACACCGGGGAGCTGTTTTTT	CASSPGGPDTGELFF
TRBV4-1	TRBJ1-1	NA	NA	TGCGCCAGCAGCCCGTCGACGGTCGGGGTGAGGACTGAAGCTTTCTTT	CASSPSTVGVRTEAFF
TRBV6-5	TRBJ2-3	NA	NA	TGTGCCAGCAGCCGACCGACTTCAGATACGCAGTATTTT	CASSRPTSDTQYF
TRBV5-1	TRBJ2-7	TRBD2	NA	TGCGCCAGCAGTCGGGGGGTAGCGGGGACCCTCTCCTACGAGCAGTACTTC	CASSRGVAGTLSYEQYF
TRBV5-4	TRBJ2-6	NA	NA	TGTGCCAGCAGCCCAGCCCCCTCTGGGGCCAACGGCCTGACTTTC	CASSPAPSGANGLTF
TRBV6-5	TRBJ2-1	NA	NA	TGTGCCAGCAGTTCTGACTTTTGGGGCGCTGATGAGCAGTTCTTC	CASSSDFWGADEQFF
TRBV6-4	TRBJ2-3	TRBD2	few	TGTGCCAGCAGTTTTCTAGCGGGGGCAGATACGCAGTATTTT	CASSFLAGADTQYF
TRBV6-1	TRBJ2-6	NA	NA	TGTGCCAGCAGGTACAGGGACTCTGGGGCCAACGTCCTGACTTTC	CASRYRDSGANVLTF
TRBV13	TRBJ2-7	NA	NA	TGTGCCAGCAGCTTGGGACCGAGGAGGGTACACGAGCAGTACTTC	CASSLGPRRVHEQYF
TRBV10-3	TRBJ2-1	TRBD1	NA	TGTGCCACCGACAGGGGTAGCTACAATGAGCAGTTCTTC	CATDRGSYNEQFF
TRBV10-3	TRBJ2-3	TRBD2	NA	TGTGCCATCAGGGGGGCTAGCGGGGTCGACACAGATACGCAGTATTTT	CAIRGASGVDTDTQYF
TRBV11-2	TRBJ2-1	NA	NA	TGTGCCAGCAGCTTAGTCGGCCCGGGCTCCTACAATGAGCAGTTCTTC	CASSLVGPGSYNEQFF
TRBV6-5	TRBJ2-7	NA	NA	TGTGCCAGCAGTTACTCGCTAGCTGGGAACGAGCAGTACTTC	CASSYSLAGNEQYF
TRBV29-1	TRBJ2-7	NA	NA	TGCAGCTCCTCGGTCGGCACAGGAATAGGCTACGAGCAGTACTTC	CSSSVGTGIGYEQYF
TRBV7-2	TRBJ1-3	NA	NA	TGTGCCAGCTCCCTGAGTCCTGTCACCATATATTTT	CASSLSPVTIYF
TRBV7-6	TRBJ2-5	NA	once	TGTGCCAGCAGCTTTCTCTCAACAGGGTACCAAGAGACCCAGTACTTC	CASSFLSTGYQETQYF
TRBV7-2	TRBJ1-3	NA	NA	TGTGCCAGCAGGATCGAACCTTACAGTGGAAACACCATATATTTT	CASRIEPYSGNTIYF
TRBV7-7	TRBJ2-3	TRBD2	NA	TGTGCCAGCAGCCGCCGGGGGGGGGATACGCAGTATTTT	CASSRRGGDTQYF